The T cell receptor beta chain described here comes from a study of Graves' ophthalmopathy and Graves' hyperthyroidism. From RNA, the CDR3 regions of TCR beta chains were amplified and sequenced. An opening RT-PCR round employed HTBI primers and preceded a second-round multiplex PCR. From the multiplex PCR reads, TCRdb called clonotypes with MiXCR, one entry per CDR3 protein. The sample contains around 1,200,000 distinct CDR3 sequences, roughly two fifths of which appear only once. The CDR3 extends over 15 amino acids. From germline, CDR1 is SQVTM and CDR2 ANQGSEA. The junction had 10 bases not matched to a gene; V was cut back by 6 bases and J by 0 bases.

The sequence came from an adult man with Graves' hyperthyroidism. The rearrangement joins TRBV29-1 to TRBJ1-1; TRBD1 agrees at 7 bases. The sequencing sample was made of peripheral blood or thyroid tissue (not recorded which). The DNA for the CDR3 is TGCAGCGTCGAGGGGGCCGGGGAGCTGAACACTGAAGCTTTCTTT. Its translation is CSVEGAGELNTEAFF.